These T cell receptor beta chains were read from a single sample in a study of blood T cell repertoires in COVID-19. Clones were read by immunoSEQ multiplex PCR, and TCRdb kept only the in-frame ones, dropping some. The data contain about 58,000 clones, about 89% of them seen just once; the ten biggest clones take up around an eighth. The sequencing sample was made of peripheral blood. The receptors derive from a woman aged 60-70 years with active COVID-19. Both conserved end residues are part of each CDR3. Size is omitted from some rows. Given values are once, few, many or a class for expanded clones.

TRBJ1-1 . TRBV5-1 CASSLGQAEAFF
TRBJ2-2 . TRBV7-3 CASSPSGPNTGELFF
TRBJ2-2 . TRBV15 CATSRDSTGELFF
TRBJ1-1 . TRBV6-5 CASSYSSQMNTEAFF
TRBJ1-5 . TRBV7-2 CASSLGQGNQPQHF
TRBJ1-1 . TRBV7-3 CASSVVGGLNTEAFF
TRBJ1-2 few TRBV7-9 CASSPGQGDGYTF
TRBJ1-5 . TRBV19 CASSISPGGGGQPQHF
TRBJ2-1 . TRBV19 CATKKDPRGEQFF
TRBJ2-3 once TRBV6-5 CASSYSLLAHTDTQYF
TRBJ1-2 . TRBV2 CASSEGRKFGYGYTF
TRBJ2-7 . TRBV28 CASGSHEQYF
TRBJ2-5 . TRBV2 CASKIAGEETQYF
TRBJ1-2 . TRBV5-1 CASSLTGGVDGYTF
TRBJ2-2 . TRBV7-3 CASSLFGVGTGGNGELFF
TRBJ1-6 . TRBV10-2 CASSERGLNSPLHF
TRBJ2-5 . TRBV2 CASSDLILAGDQETQYF
TRBJ1-1 . TRBV28 CASTPPAVGNTEAFF
TRBJ2-5 . TRBV15 CATSRGREETQYF
TRBJ2-5 . TRBV5-6 CASSLGLAAYQETQYF
TRBJ2-1 . TRBV24-1 CATSNSGDYNEQFF
TRBJ1-2 few TRBV15 CATSRDRGNYGYTF
TRBJ2-4 . TRBV3-1/TRBV3-2 CASSQDLLAGGLNIQYF
TRBJ2-3 . TRBV6-5 CASTRGDTQYF
TRBJ1-2 . TRBV19 CATIDNLNYGYTF
TRBJ2-2 . TRBV19 CASSIEAVTTGELFF
TRBJ1-4 . TRBV6-5 CASSRAGEAKLFF
TRBJ2-5 . TRBV29-1 CSVDADRGWETQYF
TRBJ2-5 . TRBV7-2 CASSFGQAQYF
TRBJ1-5 . TRBV7-3 CASSPGAQQPQHF
TRBJ2-1 . TRBV7-2 CASSLPAQRLTYNEQFF
TRBJ1-2 . TRBV5-4 CASSLEMENGYTF
TRBJ2-2 . TRBV24-1 CATSDSSGVNTGELFF
TRBJ2-1 few TRBV5-8 CASTPWPTGSYNEQFF
TRBJ2-7 . TRBV9 CASSVDGQGREQYF
TRBJ1-1 . TRBV20-1 CSASPDFNTEAFF
TRBJ1-2 . TRBV18 CASSPEDRVSGYTF
TRBJ1-2 . TRBV4-2 CASSQGLKYGYTF
TRBJ1-1 . TRBV5-4 CASGIRGNTEAFF
TRBJ1-3 . TRBV7-6 CASSATASSGNTIYF
TRBJ1-1 . TRBV27 CASSLTGGVTEAFF
TRBJ1-2 . TRBV3-1/TRBV3-2 CASSQEQGSYGYTF
TRBJ2-3 once TRBV5-4 CASSLGGAPLAGGTDTQYF
TRBJ2-3 . TRBV13 CASSLTGGSFDTQYF
TRBJ2-5 . TRBV5-1 CASSLAGASDETQYF